One sample yielded the 13 T cell receptor beta chains listed below, sequenced in a study of human T cells and chemical hapten exposure. Time point meaning: pre-sensitization, week 0. Treatment of the sample: therapeutic diphenylcyclopropenone sensitization with weekly scalp DPC. TCRdb re-derived calls from the RACE reads in MiXCR, one entry per CDR3 protein. The table records about 98,000 distinct CDR3 sequences, 10% to 13% of them present only once. The sample in question was whole blood, obtained in connection with sensitization to the hapten diphenylcyclopropenone (DPC). The receptors derive from a woman aged 60-75 years with alopecia areata. Some clones in this sample may be carry-over from other donors' samples.

This clonotype was detected only a few times. The V and J genes are TRBV20-1 and TRBJ1-1; 8 bases align to TRBD1. This CDR3 contains 12 residues. CDR1 and CDR2 (germline): DFQATT, SNEGSKA (reference sequence). CDR3 amino acids: CRGRGPGTEAFF. As DNA, the CDR3 is TGCAGGGGCAGGGGGCCGGGTACTGAAGCTTTCTTT.

This rearrangement joins TRBV25-1 to TRBJ1-2; tentative D call: TRBD1 (5 bases). Germline lookup yields CDR1 MGHDK and CDR2 SYGVNS. This CDR3 region has 16 residues. V lost 6 bases and J lost 4, with 21 bases in between. The CDR3 bases are TGTGCCAGCAGCGCTCGTGAGGGGAAAGGGCGCTATGGCTACACCTTC. Protein product: CASSAREGKGRYGYTF.

The chain employs TRBV12-3 or TRBV12-4 and TRBJ1-4, with D possibly matching TRBD1 (6 bases). The CDR3 is 12 residues long. Trimming took off 6 bases at V and 12 bases at J, with 14 bases between the two ends. CDR3 nucleotides: TGTGCCAGCAGCGATCGACAGGCGGAACTGTTTTTT. This translates into CASSDRQAELFF.

The chain combines TRBV18 with TRBJ2-5; unclear D gene. Deletions cut 0 bases from V and 5 bases from J, with 13 bases between. The CDR3 runs to 15 residues. Germline V gene sequence: CDR1 KGHSH, CDR2 LQKENI. The CDR3 here is CASSPPTPVLETQYF. Here the CDR3 DNA reads TGTGCCAGCTCACCACCGACTCCAGTTTTGGAGACCCAGTACTTC.

This clonotype has a handful of counts. V and J are TRBV7-2 and TRBJ1-1; the D is unclear. The CDR3 extends over 16 amino acids. V was clipped by 1 base and J by 3 bases, with 15 bases between them. Germline CDR1 and CDR2: SGHTA and FQGNSA. CDR3 sequence: CASSLVSDIRYTEAFF. The CDR3 nucleotides are TGTGCCAGCAGCTTAGTGTCTGACATACGGTACACTGAAGCTTTCTTT. The variable domain in full, completed from reference TRBV7-2 and TRBJ1-1, reads GAGVSQSPSNKVTEKGKDVELRCDPISGHTALYWYRQSLGQGLEFLIYFQGNSAPDKSGLPSDRFSAERTGGSVSTLTIQRTQQEDSAVYLCASSLVSDIRYTEAFFGQGTRLTVV.

The chain recombines TRBV3-1 with TRBJ2-1, with D hard to call. Germline lookup yields CDR1 LGHDT and CDR2 YNNKEL (reference sequence). The germline V and J ends were trimmed by 6 bases and 5 bases, with 11 bases remaining between them. The CDR3 contains 13 residues. The CDR3 here is CASSHVRNNEQFF. The CDR3, as DNA: TGTGCCAGCAGTCACGTAAGAAACAATGAGCAGTTCTTC.

A remark on this clonotype: A much larger clonotype is one base distant, so this may be a read error. CDR3 region: CSAASGLAGRSYEQYF. The CDR3 DNA reads TGCAGTGCTGCTTCGGGACTAGCGGGGCGCTCCTACGAGCAGTACTTC. The chain carries TRBV20-1 and TRBJ2-7, with 13 positions matching TRBD2. The CDR3 contains 16 residues. J lost 0 bases, V lost 5 bases, and 7 bases had no gene match. The germline V gene encodes CDR1 DFQATT and CDR2 SNEGSKA (reference sequence).

This clonotype was detected a few times. The chain's CDR3 is CASSLPGLGVTTNEKLFF. The CDR3 coding sequence is TGTGCCAGCAGTTTGCCGGGACTGGGAGTAACAACTAATGAAAAACTGTTTTTT. V and J are TRBV28 and TRBJ1-4; a possible D gene is TRBD1 (5 bases). The V end was cut by 3 bases, the J end by 0 bases, with 17 bases between. This CDR3 contains 18 residues. Germline loops: CDR1 MDHEN, CDR2 SYDVKM. The full variable domain, rest sourced from reference TRBV28 and TRBJ1-4, is DVKVTQSSRYLVKRTGEKVFLECVQDMDHENMFWYRQDPGLGLRLIYFSYDVKMKEKGDIPEGYSVSREKKERFSLILESASTNQTSMYLCASSLPGLGVTTNEKLFFGSGTQLSVL.

Ten or more counts support this clonotype. V usage is TRBV20-1 and J usage is TRBJ2-3; TRBD2 matches at 11 bases. The CDR3 loop spans 16 amino acids. V gave up 4 bases and J gave up 0 bases; unmatched junction bases: 6. Germline CDR1 and CDR2: DFQATT and SNEGSKA (reference sequence). CDR3 DNA sequence: TGCAGTGCTAAACAGTCTAGCGGGGGGAGCACAGATACGCAGTATTTT. Translation: CSAKQSSGGSTDTQYF.

This chain joins TRBV30 and TRBJ1-5; tentatively, D is TRBD1 (6 bases). The CDR3 loop spans 12 amino acids. The V end lost 5 bases, the J end lost 1 base, and 6 bases lay between the germline ends. In germline, CDR1 is GTSNPN, CDR2 SVGIG (reference sequence). The CDR3 is CAWGQSNQPQHF. DNA of the CDR3: TGTGCCTGGGGACAGAGCAATCAGCCCCAGCATTTT.

Many counts were recorded for this clonotype. Here the CDR3 reads CATSRVGGGAVKNIQYF. CDR3 nucleotide sequence: TGTGCCACCAGCAGAGTTGGCGGGGGGGCGGTAAAAAACATTCAGTACTTC. The V gene is TRBV15, the J gene TRBJ2-4; TRBD2 matches at 9 bases. Germline assignment: CDR1 LNHNV and CDR2 YYDKDF (reference sequence). The CDR3 loop spans 17 amino acids. Trimming removed 1 base from V and 4 bases from J; junction bases left unmatched: 8. The complete variable domain, with remaining parts taken from reference TRBV15 and TRBJ2-4, reads DAMVIQNPRYQVTQFGKPVTLSCSQTLNHNVMYWYQQKSSQAPKLLFHYYDKDFNNEADTPDNFQSRRPNTSFCFLDIRSPGLGDTAMYLCATSRVGGGAVKNIQYFGAGTRLSVL.

The V call is TRBV24-1, the J call TRBJ2-1; 7 bases fit TRBD2. The CDR3 sequence is 14 residues long. The ends lost 4 bases at V and 8 bases at J; junction bases unmatched: 7. Germline CDR1 reads KGHDR; CDR2 reads SFDVKD. DNA of the CDR3: TGTGCCACCAGTGAAGGGAGGGTAGGAGATGAGCAGTTCTTC. Its translation is CATSEGRVGDEQFF.

This clonotype was detected many times. Germline and junction disagree at one end, which may indicate a read error. The chain is built from TRBV7-8 and TRBJ2-7, with 8 bases lining up with TRBD1. From germline, CDR1 is SGHVS and CDR2 FQNEAQ. CDR3 length: 13 amino acids. In DNA form, the CDR3 reads TGTGCCAGCAGCATTGCGGGGACAGGAGTTAGTTTCTTC. It translates to CASSIAGTGVSFF.